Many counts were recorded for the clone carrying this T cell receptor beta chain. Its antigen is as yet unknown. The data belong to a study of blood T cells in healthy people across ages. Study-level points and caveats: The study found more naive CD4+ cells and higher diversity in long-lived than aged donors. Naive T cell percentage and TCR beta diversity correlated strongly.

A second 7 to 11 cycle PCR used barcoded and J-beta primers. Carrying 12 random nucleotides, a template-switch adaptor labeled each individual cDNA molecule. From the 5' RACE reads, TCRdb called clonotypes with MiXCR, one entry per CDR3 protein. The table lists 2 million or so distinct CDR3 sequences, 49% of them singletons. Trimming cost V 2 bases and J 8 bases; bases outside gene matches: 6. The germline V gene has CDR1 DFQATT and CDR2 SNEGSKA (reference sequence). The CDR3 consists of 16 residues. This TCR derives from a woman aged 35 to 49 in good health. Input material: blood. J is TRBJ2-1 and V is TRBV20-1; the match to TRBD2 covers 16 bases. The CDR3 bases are TGCAGTGCTAGACGTACCGGGACTAGCGGGGGGGATGAGCAGTTCTTC. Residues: CSARRTGTSGGDEQFF.